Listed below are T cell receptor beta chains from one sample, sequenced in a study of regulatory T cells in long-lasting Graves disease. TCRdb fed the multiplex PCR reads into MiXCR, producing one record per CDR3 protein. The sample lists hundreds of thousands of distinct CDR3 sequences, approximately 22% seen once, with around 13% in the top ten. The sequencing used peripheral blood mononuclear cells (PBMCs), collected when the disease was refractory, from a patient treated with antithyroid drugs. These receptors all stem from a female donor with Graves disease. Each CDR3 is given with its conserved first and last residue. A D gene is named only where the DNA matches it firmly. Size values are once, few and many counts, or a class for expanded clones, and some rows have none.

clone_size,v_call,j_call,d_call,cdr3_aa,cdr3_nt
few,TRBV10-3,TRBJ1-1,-,CAISESGNTEAFF,TGTGCCATCAGTGAGTCGGGGAACACTGAAGCTTTCTTT
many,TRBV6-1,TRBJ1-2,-,CASSIAGGKYGYTF,TGTGCCAGTTCCATAGCGGGAGGGAAATATGGCTACACCTTC
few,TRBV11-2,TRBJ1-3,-,CASSLVSDSGNTIYF,TGTGCCAGCAGCTTAGTTTCCGACTCTGGAAACACCATATATTTT
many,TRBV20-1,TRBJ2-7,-,CSASPGGLTYEQYF,TGCAGTGCTAGCCCCGGGGGACTTACCTACGAGCAGTACTTC
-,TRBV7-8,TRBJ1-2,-,CASSFGWDGTNYGYTF,TGTGCCAGCAGCTTCGGCTGGGACGGGACTAACTATGGCTACACCTTC
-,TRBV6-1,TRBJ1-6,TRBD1,CASSLQGLYNSPLHF,TGTGCCAGCAGTCTACAGGGGTTATATAATTCACCCCTCCACTTT
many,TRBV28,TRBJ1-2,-,CATLDSNYGYTF,TGTGCCACCCTGGACAGTAACTATGGCTACACCTTC
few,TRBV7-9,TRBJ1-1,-,CASSFPLQGPVPTEAFF,TGTGCCAGCAGCTTTCCCCTACAGGGCCCCGTCCCTACTGAAGCTTTCTTT
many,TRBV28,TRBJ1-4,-,CASSPGYNEKLFF,TGTGCCAGCAGCCCGGGGTATAATGAAAAACTGTTTTTT
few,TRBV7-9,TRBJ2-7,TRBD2,CASSLTSGRNEQYF,TGTGCCAGCAGTTTGACTAGCGGGAGGAATGAGCAGTACTTC
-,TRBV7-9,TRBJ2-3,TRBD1,CASSVSTGGRTDTQYF,TGTGCCAGCAGCGTATCGACAGGGGGTCGCACAGATACGCAGTATTTT
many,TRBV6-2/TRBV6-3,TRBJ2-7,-,CASSSLWEQYF,TGTGCCAGCAGTTCCCTTTGGGAGCAGTACTTC
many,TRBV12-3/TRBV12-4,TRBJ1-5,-,CASSLGFRTGNQPQHF,TGTGCCAGCAGTTTAGGCTTTAGGACAGGCAATCAGCCCCAGCATTTT
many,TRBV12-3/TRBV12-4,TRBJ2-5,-,CASRSTGEIQETQYF,TGTGCCAGCAGATCGACAGGAGAAATCCAAGAGACCCAGTACTTC
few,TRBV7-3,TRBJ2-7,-,CASSPTEGSSYEQYF,TGTGCCAGCAGCCCCACGGAGGGGAGCTCCTACGAGCAGTACTTC
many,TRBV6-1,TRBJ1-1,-,CASTPWGVGNTEAFF,TGTGCCAGCACCCCCTGGGGAGTGGGAAACACTGAAGCTTTCTTT
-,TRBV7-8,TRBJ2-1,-,CASSQETYTYNEQFF,TGTGCCAGCAGCCAAGAGACCTATACCTACAATGAGCAGTTCTTC
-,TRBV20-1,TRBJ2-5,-,CSARHGETQYF,TGCAGTGCTAGGCACGGAGAGACCCAGTACTTC
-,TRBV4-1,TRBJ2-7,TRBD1,CASSPIRDRRSYEQYF,TGCGCCAGCAGCCCCATCCGGGACAGGCGCTCCTACGAGCAGTACTTC
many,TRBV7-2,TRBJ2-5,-,CASSTRSGRETQYF,TGTGCCAGCAGCACCCGTAGCGGAAGGGAGACCCAGTACTTC
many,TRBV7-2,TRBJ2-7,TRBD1,CASSLVGDRDKYF,TGTGCCAGCAGCTTAGTTGGGGACAGGGATAAGTACTTC
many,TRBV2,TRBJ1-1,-,CASRLKGENTEAFF,TGTGCCAGCCGCCTAAAGGGGGAGAACACTGAAGCTTTCTTT
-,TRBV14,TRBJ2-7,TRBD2,CASSQEARGIDEQYF,TGTGCCAGCAGCCAAGAGGCGCGGGGGATTGACGAGCAGTACTTC
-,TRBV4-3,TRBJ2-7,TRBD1,CASSQDRTGETYEQYF,TGCGCCAGCAGCCAAGATAGGACAGGGGAGACCTACGAGCAGTACTTC
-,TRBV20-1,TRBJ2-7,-,CSALGQNPYEQYF,TGCAGTGCCCTAGGACAGAACCCCTACGAGCAGTACTTC
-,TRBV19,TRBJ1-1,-,CASTTGTEAFF,TGTGCCAGTACAACAGGGACTGAAGCTTTCTTT
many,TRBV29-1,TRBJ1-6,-,CSVEETIYNSPLHF,TGCAGCGTTGAAGAGACAATTTATAATTCACCCCTCCACTTT
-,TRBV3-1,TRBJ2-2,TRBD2,CASMRGNGELVF,TGTGCCAGCATGCGGGGGAACGGGGAGCTGGTTTTT
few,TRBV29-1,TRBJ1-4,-,CSAGDNEKLFF,TGCAGCGCCGGGGACAATGAAAAACTGTTTTTT
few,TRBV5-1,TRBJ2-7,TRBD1,CASSLGTGGGHEQYF,TGCGCCAGCAGCTTGGGGACAGGGGGCGGCCACGAGCAGTACTTC
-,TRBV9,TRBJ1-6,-,CASSETGVYNSPLHF,TGTGCCAGCAGCGAGACAGGAGTCTATAATTCACCCCTCCACTTT
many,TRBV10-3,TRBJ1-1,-,CAITPVDHSLNTEAFF,TGTGCCATCACGCCAGTAGATCACAGCCTAAACACTGAAGCTTTCTTT
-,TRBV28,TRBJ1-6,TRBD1,CASSPRQGYSPLHF,TGTGCCAGCAGCCCAAGACAGGGGTATTCACCCCTCCACTTT